This paragraph covers one T cell receptor (beta chain) sequence. Antigen unknown. The length of the CDR3 is 11 residues. CDR1 GTSNPN and CDR2 SVGIG come from the germline V gene (reference sequence). Trimming pared 0 bases from V and 5 bases from J, leaving 4 bases between. The nonmyeloablative bone marrow transplants came from related graft donors, with transient mixed chimerism. The record originates from a study of Tregs in tolerant kidney transplant recipients. Clones were sequenced by immunoSEQ multiplex PCR, and TCRdb holds only the in-frame ones, with some missing. The top ten clones hold 3.8% of a sample with roughly 70,000 clones, more than 70% of them seen once. Broader study findings: Few patients were studied, so findings need validation in larger groups.

The receptor comes from a human patient who received a combined kidney and bone marrow transplant. The T cells may come from the graft donor. The sequenced sample was CD4+ T cells from blood (PBMCs), obtained 6 months after the transplant. The chain employs TRBV30 and TRBJ1-1, with D hard to call. DNA for the CDR3: TGTGCCTGGAGTGTTTCTACTGAAGCTTTCTTT. Translated, it gives CAWSVSTEAFF.